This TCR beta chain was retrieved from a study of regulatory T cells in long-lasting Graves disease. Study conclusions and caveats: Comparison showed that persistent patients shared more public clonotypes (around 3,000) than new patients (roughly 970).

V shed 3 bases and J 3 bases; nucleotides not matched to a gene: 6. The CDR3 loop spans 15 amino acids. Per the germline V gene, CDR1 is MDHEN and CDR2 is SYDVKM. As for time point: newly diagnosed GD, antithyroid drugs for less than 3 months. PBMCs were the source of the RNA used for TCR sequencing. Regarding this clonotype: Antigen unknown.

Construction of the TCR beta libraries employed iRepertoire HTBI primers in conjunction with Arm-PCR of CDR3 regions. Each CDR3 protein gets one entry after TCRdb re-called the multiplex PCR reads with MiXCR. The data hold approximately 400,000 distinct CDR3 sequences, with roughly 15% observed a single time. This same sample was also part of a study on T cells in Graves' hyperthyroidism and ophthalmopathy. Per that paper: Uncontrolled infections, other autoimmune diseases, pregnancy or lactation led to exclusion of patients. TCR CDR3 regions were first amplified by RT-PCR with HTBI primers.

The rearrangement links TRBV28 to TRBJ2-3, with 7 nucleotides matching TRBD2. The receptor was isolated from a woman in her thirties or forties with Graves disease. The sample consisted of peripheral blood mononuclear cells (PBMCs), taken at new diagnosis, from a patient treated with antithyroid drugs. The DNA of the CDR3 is TGTGCCAGCAGTTTCCGGGAGGAGGGGACAGATACGCAGTATTTT. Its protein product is CASSFREEGTDTQYF. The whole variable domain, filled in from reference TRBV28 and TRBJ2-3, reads DVKVTQSSRYLVKRTGEKVFLECVQDMDHENMFWYRQDPGLGLRLIYFSYDVKMKEKGDIPEGYSVSREKKERFSLILESASTNQTSMYLCASSFREEGTDTQYFGPGTRLTVL.